These 20 T cell receptor beta chains share one sample of origin, sequenced in a study of blood T cell repertoires in COVID-19. Here immunoSEQ multiplex PCR was the method, and the copy in TCRdb shows in-frame clones only, minus some. The sample shows approximately 360,000 clones, around 89% of them seen only once. Sequencing used peripheral blood. Source of these receptors: a man in his late teens or twenties with active or convalescent COVID-19.

V gene TRBV6-1 combines with J gene TRBJ1-2, with D possibly being TRBD1 (6 bases). Germline lookup yields CDR1 MNHNS and CDR2 SASEGT. Trimming pared 5 bases from V and 4 bases from J, leaving 14 bases between. The CDR3 sequence is 14 residues long. CDR3 sequence: CASSQGRGLYGYTF. The DNA of the CDR3 is TGTGCCAGCAGTCAAGGGCGGGGGCTCTATGGCTACACCTTC.

Here the CDR3 DNA reads TGTGCCAGCAGTTACAGCCAGGGGGTCTTGATTGGCTACACCTTC. Amino acids: CASSYSQGVLIGYTF. The rearrangement joins TRBV28 to TRBJ1-2; 7 bases are a match to TRBD1. Unmatched junction bases numbered 12, after V lost 4 bases and J lost 7 bases. CDR1 and CDR2 from the germline V gene are MDHEN and SYDVKM. This CDR3 comprises 15 residues.

The chain joins TRBV7-2 to TRBJ2-5; 8 bases align to TRBD2. The CDR3 consists of 16 residues. V gave up 5 bases and J gave up 0 bases; unmatched junction bases: 8. Germline-derived CDR1 and CDR2 are SGHTA and FQGNSA. CDR3 coding DNA: TGTGCCAGCAGCCGGTCGGGGGGGGCACACCAAGAGACCCAGTACTTC. This codes for CASSRSGGAHQETQYF.

The CDR3 loop is CASSYHGQGGYTF. The CDR3 coding sequence is TGTGCCAGCAGTTACCACGGACAGGGTGGCTACACCTTC. The J gene is TRBJ1-2, the V gene TRBV6-5; TRBD1 agrees at 8 bases. Germline CDR1 MNHEY, CDR2 SVGAGI. Trimming at V came to 2 bases and at J to 7 bases, leaving 3 bases not matched to a gene. The CDR3 has 13 amino acids.

The chain is built from TRBV7-8 and TRBJ1-1; TRBD1 is a possible D gene (5 bases). The CDR3 spans 13 residues. CDR1 and CDR2 (germline): SGHVS, FQNEAQ. V shed 5 bases and J shed 5 bases, with 12 bases lying between them. The CDR3 loop reads CASSPRGLTEAFF. In nucleotides, the CDR3 is TGTGCCAGCAGCCCCCGGGGGTTGACTGAAGCTTTCTTT.

The chain combines TRBV7-7 with TRBJ2-5, with 12 bases that match TRBD2. With V trimmed by 5 bases and J by 5 bases, 6 bases remained unmatched. CDR1 is SSHAT, CDR2 FNYEAQ, per germline (reference sequence). This CDR3 is 15 amino acids long. The CDR3 sequence is CASSPGLAGKETQYF. The CDR3, as DNA: TGTGCCAGCAGCCCCGGACTAGCGGGGAAGGAGACCCAGTACTTC.

Only one count was recorded for this clone. Within the sample, other DNA sequences also encode this same CDR3. The chain recombines TRBV7-3 with TRBJ1-1; unclear D gene. V shed 2 bases and J shed 1 base, with 5 bases lying between them. The CDR3 runs 13 residues. Per the germline V gene, CDR1 is SGHTA and CDR2 is FQGTGA. CDR3 sequence: CASSLSRNTEAFF. CDR3 nucleotide sequence: TGTGCCAGCAGCTTATCGAGGAACACTGAAGCTTTCTTT. The variable domain in full, with the rest retrieved from reference TRBV7-3 and TRBJ1-1, is GAGVSQTPSNKVTEKGKYVELRCDPISGHTALYWYRQSLGQGPEFLIYFQGTGAADDSGLPNDRFFAVRPEGSVSTLKIQRTERGDSAVYLCASSLSRNTEAFFGQGTRLTVV.

This rearrangement joins TRBV7-9 to TRBJ1-5; the match to TRBD1 covers 8 bases. The V gene's germline CDR1 is SEHNR and CDR2 FQNEAQ (reference sequence). V dropped 5 bases and J dropped 2; count of bases not matched to a gene: 2. This CDR3 has 14 residues. In DNA form, the CDR3 reads TGTGCCAGCAGCCAGGACAGGGGCAATCAGCCCCAGCATTTT. Amino acid sequence: CASSQDRGNQPQHF.

The chain has TRBV7-2 and TRBJ1-1, with D possibly TRBD1 on 5 matching bases. Trimming shortened V by 5 bases and J by 0 bases, and 13 bases separated the two germline ends. CDR3 length equals 15 residues. In germline, CDR1 is SGHTA, CDR2 FQGNSA. The CDR3 loop is CASSARQLVNTEAFF. The CDR3 DNA is TGTGCCAGCAGCGCCCGACAGCTTGTGAACACTGAAGCTTTCTTT.

This clone was recorded only once. The rearrangement links TRBV16 to TRBJ2-4, with a tentative D call TRBD2 (6 bases). The V gene's germline CDR1 is KGHSY and CDR2 FQNENV. The ends were cut back, 5 bases at V and 9 bases at J, with 20 bases in the middle. The CDR3 totals 15 residues. CDR3 sequence (DNA): TGTGCCAGCAGCTTTAAGTCCGCGGGGTCCACCATTCAGTACTTC. Translated: CASSFKSAGSTIQYF.

This clone showed up just once. J is TRBJ1-2 and V is TRBV6-5; possible D gene TRBD1, 6 bases. Germline V gives CDR1 MNHEY, CDR2 SVGAGI. The CDR3 loop spans 14 amino acids. V gave up 4 bases and J gave up 7 bases, with 16 bases separating them. The CDR3 loop reads CASSSVSGALGYTF. The CDR3 DNA sequence: TGTGCCAGCAGTTCCGTCTCAGGGGCGCTTGGCTACACCTTC.

The genes are TRBV2 and TRBJ2-1; 10 positions match TRBD2. The CDR3 contains 13 residues. Germline trimming cut 6 bases from V and 7 bases from J; bases unmatched to any gene: 3. The germline V gene encodes CDR1 SNHLY and CDR2 FYNNEI. This CDR3 is CASREREGNEQFF. The CDR3 region has the DNA TGTGCCAGCAGGGAGCGGGAGGGGAATGAGCAGTTCTTC.

For this clone: The sample carries other DNA sequences with the same CDR3. This chain joins TRBV6-4 and TRBJ2-3; no clear D. CDR3 length equals 16 residues. CDR1 is MRHNA and CDR2 is SNTAGT in the germline V gene. V dropped 0 bases and J dropped 0 bases, with 10 bases sitting between them. CDR3 loop: CASSDSGEVSTDTQYF. CDR3 coding DNA: TGTGCCAGCAGTGACTCCGGAGAGGTTAGCACAGATACGCAGTATTTT.

V and J are TRBV4-1 and TRBJ1-1; unclear D gene. This CDR3 is built from 15 residues. Germline assignment: CDR1 MGHRA and CDR2 YSYEKL. Trimming removed 1 base from V and 3 bases from J, with 12 bases in between. CDR3 sequence: CASSQAAAMDTEAFF. CDR3 bases: TGCGCCAGCAGCCAAGCTGCGGCAATGGACACTGAAGCTTTCTTT.

As regards this clone: At the DNA level, this CDR3 is encoded by other sequences in the same sample as well. The J gene is TRBJ2-5, the V gene TRBV28; TRBD2 matches 7 bases. The CDR3 has 15 residues. V was clipped by 3 bases and J by 1 base; unmatched bases: 5. Germline CDR1 reads MDHEN; CDR2 reads SYDVKM. CDR3 sequence reads: CASSFGGRVQETQYF. As DNA, the CDR3 is TGTGCCAGCAGTTTCGGTGGGAGGGTCCAAGAGACCCAGTACTTC.

This clone has just one count. The chain is built from TRBV5-8 and TRBJ1-6; 9 bases agree with TRBD1. The CDR3 has 13 amino acids. V lost 0 bases and J lost 12; bases outside the gene matches: 1. The germline V gene has CDR1 SGHTS and CDR2 YDEGEE. The CDR3 DNA is TGTGCCAGCAGCTTGGGACAGGGGGTACCCCTCCACTTT. It is translated as CASSLGQGVPLHF. Drawing the rest from reference TRBV5-8 and TRBJ1-6, the complete variable domain is EAGVTQSPTHLIKTRGQQATLRCSPISGHTSVYWYQQALGLGLQFLLWYDEGEERNRGNFPPRFSGRQFPNYSSELNVNALELEDSALYLCASSLGQGVPLHFGNGTRLTVT.

This clone was recorded only once. V gene TRBV6-5 combines with J gene TRBJ2-1; D is ambiguous. Germline CDR1 is MNHEY and CDR2 is SVGAGI. This CDR3 has 15 residues. The germline V and J ends were trimmed by 6 bases and 0 bases, with 12 bases remaining between them. The CDR3 here is CASSLTLSSYNEQFF. The CDR3 nucleotides read TGTGCCAGCAGCCTAACCTTGAGCTCCTACAATGAGCAGTTCTTC.

The chain links TRBV6-5 to TRBJ1-5, with 7 bases identical to TRBD1. With V trimmed by 4 bases and J by 4 bases, 4 bases remained unmatched. Germline lookup yields CDR1 MNHEY and CDR2 SVGAGI. The CDR3 is 14 amino acids. The CDR3 loop reads CASSSGTANQPQHF. The CDR3 DNA reads TGTGCCAGCAGTTCCGGGACAGCAAATCAGCCCCAGCATTTT.

This clone has a single count. A junction boundary mismatches the germline segment, possibly from a read error. This chain links TRBV7-9 with TRBJ1-3; D not resolved. The CDR3 extends over 11 amino acids. Per the germline V gene, CDR1 is SEHNR and CDR2 is FQNEAQ (reference sequence). CDR3 residues: CASSYPGTVSF. The DNA of the CDR3 is TGTGCCAGCAGCTACCCGGGAACCGTATCATTT.

This clone showed up just once. DNA for the CDR3: TGTGCCAGCAGCCGTACACCTAGGGACAGGGCTTACTACGAGCAGTACTTC. Amino acids: CASSRTPRDRAYYEQYF. The chain links TRBV7-9 to TRBJ2-7, with 9 bases fitting TRBD1. V trimming: 5 bases; J trimming: 3 bases; junction bases outside the gene matches: 14. Germline values: CDR1 SEHNR, CDR2 FQNEAQ (reference sequence). This CDR3 has 17 amino acids.